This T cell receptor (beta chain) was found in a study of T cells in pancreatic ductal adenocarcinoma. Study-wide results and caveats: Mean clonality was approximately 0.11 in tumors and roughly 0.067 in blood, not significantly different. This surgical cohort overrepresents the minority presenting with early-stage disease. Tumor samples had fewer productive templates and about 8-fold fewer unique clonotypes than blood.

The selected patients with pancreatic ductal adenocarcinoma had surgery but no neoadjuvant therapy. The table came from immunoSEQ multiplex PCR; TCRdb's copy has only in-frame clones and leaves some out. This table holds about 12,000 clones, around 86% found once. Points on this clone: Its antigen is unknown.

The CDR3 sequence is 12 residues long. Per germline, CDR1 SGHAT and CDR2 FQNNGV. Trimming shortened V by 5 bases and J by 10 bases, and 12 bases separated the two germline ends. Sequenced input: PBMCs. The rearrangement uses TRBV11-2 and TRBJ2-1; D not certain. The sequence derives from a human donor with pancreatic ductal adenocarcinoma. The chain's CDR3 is CASSIPSEEQFF. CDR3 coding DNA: TGTGCCAGCAGCATCCCCAGCGAGGAGCAGTTCTTC. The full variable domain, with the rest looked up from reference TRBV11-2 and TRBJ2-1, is EAGVAQSPRYKIIEKRQSVAFWCNPISGHATLYWYQQILGQGPKLLIQFQNNGVVDDSQLPKDRFSAERLKGVDSTLKIQPAKLEDSAVYLCASSIPSEEQFFGPGTRLTVL.